The 19 T cell receptor beta chains below come from one sample, sequenced in a study of vaccination and CD4 T cells after COVID-19 (dated by TCRdb to the early 2020s). Receptor amplification or capture employed PCR. The sequencer was an Illumina iSeq 100. TCRdb's own reprocessing of the public reads used fastp at Q25 and MiXCR and kept productive beta chains. Here each entry gathers all rows of one CDR3 protein and keeps the most common genes and DNA. This sample comprises tens of thousands of distinct CDR3 sequences, under 60% of them detected only once. The ten top clones hold around 0.97% of the sample. The specimen comprised CD4+ T cells from blood, sampled before SARS-CoV-2 vaccination. The receptors here all came from a human donor who had recovered from COVID-19.

The V gene is TRBV20-1, the J gene TRBJ2-3, with 8 bases that match TRBD1. The CDR3 is made up of 16 amino acids. V lost 2 bases and J lost 3; bases outside the gene matches: 10. CDR1 and CDR2 (germline): DFQATT, SNEGSKA (reference sequence). The CDR3 DNA reads as TGCAGTGCTAGAACTGGGGGACAGGCGGGGACAGATACGCAGTATTTT. This gives the protein CSARTGGQAGTDTQYF.

The chain couples TRBV6-1 to TRBJ2-3; 9 bases match TRBD1. Per the germline V gene, CDR1 is MNHNS and CDR2 is SASEGT. There are 16 residues in the CDR3. Trimming took 5 bases from V and 0 from J; bases not matched to a gene: 6. Written as DNA, the CDR3 is TGTGCCAGCAGTAAGTCCGGGACAGGGAGCACAGATACGCAGTATTTT. The encoded protein is CASSKSGTGSTDTQYF.

The chain is built from TRBV12-3 or TRBV12-4 and TRBJ2-7; no clear D gene. The V gene lost 5 bases and the J gene lost 0 bases, with 11 bases spanning the gap. The CDR3 totals 14 residues. The CDR3, as DNA: TGTGCCAGCAGTAGGACGTCCCGCTCCTACGAGCAGTACTTC. Its protein is CASSRTSRSYEQYF.

J is TRBJ2-2 and V is TRBV6-5, with TRBD1 as a possible D gene (6 bases). CDR1 and CDR2 from the germline V gene are MNHEY and SVGAGI. Trimming removed 4 bases from V and 0 bases from J, with 15 bases in between. The CDR3 loop spans 17 amino acids. For the CDR3, the DNA is TGTGCCAGCAGTTCAGAAAGGACAGACCCGAACACCGGGGAGCTGTTTTTT. Its translation is CASSSERTDPNTGELFF.

V gene TRBV27 combines with J gene TRBJ2-5; TRBD1 is a possible D gene (5 bases). The ends were cut back, 5 bases at V and 1 base at J, with 8 bases in the middle. CDR1 is MNHEY and CDR2 is SMNVEV in the germline V gene (reference sequence). CDR3 length: 13 amino acids. The CDR3 nucleotides read TGTGCCAGCAGTCCTGACAGCCAAGAGACCCAGTACTTC. It specifies CASSPDSQETQYF.

This rearrangement joins TRBV21-1 to TRBJ2-2; the table assigns TRBD2, which was not confirmed against the DNA. TRBV21-1 corresponds to a pseudogene. This CDR3 has 14 residues. CDR3 in DNA: TGTGCCAGCAGCATGAGAGTCGGAGGGCGGGAGCTGTTTTTT. It translates to CASSMRVGGRELFF.

The V and J genes are TRBV6-1 and TRBJ2-3, with unresolved D. From germline, CDR1 is MNHNS and CDR2 SASEGT. This CDR3 is built from 12 residues. V lost 5 bases and J 0 bases, leaving 3 bases between the germline ends. Here the CDR3 DNA reads TGTGCCAGCAGTCCTAGCACAGATACGCAGTATTTT. Its translation: CASSPSTDTQYF.

The rearrangement joins TRBV7-2 to TRBJ2-6, with D perhaps matching TRBD1 (6 bases). This CDR3 contains 15 residues. V gave up 6 bases and J gave up 0 bases, with 9 bases separating them. Germline V gene lookup returns CDR1 SGHTA and CDR2 FQGNSA. CDR3 coding DNA: TGTGCCAGCAGTCAAGGGGGCTCTGGGGCCAACGTCCTGACTTTC. Protein: CASSQGGSGANVLTF.

As for this clonotype: Compared with germline, one end of the junction differs, possibly owing to a read error. This chain connects TRBV2 to TRBJ1-1; TRBD1 matches at 7 bases. Germline-derived CDR1 and CDR2 are SNHLY and FYNNEI. The length of the CDR3 is 14 residues. CDR3 sequence reads: CASREGQANTEAFF. CDR3 DNA: TGTGCCAGCAGGGAAGGACAGGCAAACACTGAAGCTTTCTTT.

This clonotype showed up just a few times. V and J are TRBV20-1 and TRBJ2-5, with a weak D call TRBD2 (5 bases). The germline gives CDR1 DFQATT, CDR2 SNEGSKA (reference sequence). The CDR3 contains 15 residues. V was shortened by 4 bases and J by 5 bases, with 20 bases between the two germline ends. In DNA form, the CDR3 reads TGCAGTGCTACTCGGCGGGCCGGGTCGGGGGAGACCCAGTACTTC. Translation: CSATRRAGSGETQYF.

This clonotype was counted a few times. The V call is TRBV6-5, the J call TRBJ2-7; D is ambiguous. Germline CDR1 reads MNHEY; CDR2 reads SVGAGI. The CDR3 is 16 residues long. V dropped 2 bases and J dropped 2 bases, with 16 bases sitting between them. CDR3 amino acids: CASSYGLRITPYEQYF. As DNA, the CDR3 is TGTGCCAGCAGTTACGGTTTGCGGATCACTCCCTACGAGCAGTACTTC.

This chain joins TRBV5-1 and TRBJ1-1; 12 bases are shared with TRBD1. The CDR3 length is 19 residues. The V segment lost 2 bases and the J segment 3 bases; nucleotides outside the gene matches: 14. Germline V lookup: CDR1 SGHRS, CDR2 YFSETQ. This CDR3 is CASSLAVWGQGAMDTEAFF. The CDR3 DNA is TGCGCCAGCAGCTTAGCAGTGTGGGGACAGGGGGCGATGGACACTGAAGCTTTCTTT.

The V gene is TRBV7-9, the J gene TRBJ1-2; no clear D gene. Germline V gene data show CDR1 as SEHNR and CDR2 as FQNEAQ (reference sequence). V was cut by 1 base and J by 7 bases, with 7 bases left in between. CDR3 size: 12 residues. This chain's CDR3 is CASSLDQVGYTF. In nucleotides, the CDR3 is TGTGCCAGCAGCTTAGATCAGGTTGGCTACACCTTC.

The chain links TRBV10-3 to TRBJ2-7; 7 bases align to TRBD2. Trimming cost V 6 bases and J 4 bases; bases outside gene matches: 6. The CDR3 totals 13 residues. CDR1 and CDR2 from the germline V gene are ENHRY and SYGVKD. The CDR3 DNA sequence: TGTGCCATCAGCTCAGCGGGAAGTTACGAGCAGTACTTC. Translated: CAISSAGSYEQYF.

The CDR3 nucleotides are TGTGCCACCAGCAGAGTACAGGTTAGCACAGATACGCAGTATTTT. Translation: CATSRVQVSTDTQYF. The chain recombines TRBV15 with TRBJ2-3; D is possibly TRBD1 (5 bases). Trimming left V 1 base short and J 0 bases short, with 8 bases between. This CDR3 spans 15 amino acids. The germline CDR1 and CDR2 sequences are LNHNV and YYDKDF (reference sequence).

As regards this clonotype: One junction end disagrees with the germline gene, perhaps due to a read error. The rearrangement uses TRBV19 and TRBJ2-5; maybe TRBD2 (5 bases). This CDR3 region has 16 residues. Germline assignment: CDR1 LNHDA and CDR2 SQIVND (reference sequence). The CDR3 here is CTSGDAGQISVETQYF. CDR3 nucleotides: TGTACCAGTGGGGATGCGGGCCAAATCTCGGTAGAGACCCAGTACTTC.

V and J are TRBV6-1 and TRBJ2-1, with D possibly being TRBD1 (6 bases). The V gene's germline CDR1 is MNHNS and CDR2 SASEGT. V was shortened by 11 bases and J by 6 bases, with 20 bases between the two germline ends. The CDR3 sequence is 14 residues long. As DNA, the CDR3 is TGTGCCGGAAGCATCATCCAGGGGATCAATGAGCAGTTCTTC. This translates into CAGSIIQGINEQFF.

Only a few counts were recorded for this clonotype. The chain has TRBV12-3 or TRBV12-4 and TRBJ1-2; no firm D call. This CDR3 comprises 14 residues. Trimming took off 7 bases at V and 8 bases at J, with 20 bases between the two ends. The CDR3 protein is CASNKEPVSGGYTF. In DNA, the CDR3 is TGTGCCAGCAACAAAGAGCCAGTCAGCGGAGGCTACACCTTC.

V is TRBV24-1 and J is TRBJ2-5; the D gene could be TRBD1 or TRBD2 (6 bases each). This CDR3 comprises 16 residues. CDR1 and CDR2 from the germline V gene are KGHDR and SFDVKD. V lost 1 base to trimming and J lost 5 bases, with 16 bases between them. The CDR3 coding sequence is TGTGCCACCAGTGATTTCCCTAGGGGGGCTGGTGAGACCCAGTACTTC. Residues: CATSDFPRGAGETQYF.